A selection of T cell receptor beta chains follows, all from one sample in a study of low-dose radiotherapy and immunotherapy resistance in tumors. MiXCR was run by TCRdb on the reads, yielding one entry per CDR3 protein. The table lists nearly 95,000 distinct CDR3 sequences, more than 8% of them singletons. The material sequenced was PBMCs, taken before treatment. Source of these receptors: a male donor with prostate cancer. The CDR3 runs from the conserved cysteine through the conserved F or W. Fields, in order: J gene, V gene, clone size, D gene, CDR3 protein, CDR3 DNA. The D gene is left open where the match is weak. Clone size appears in some rows only: once, few, many, or a class for an expanded clone.

>TRBJ2-5|TRBV9|many|-
CASNTGGTQETQYF
TGTGCCAGCAACACGGGGGGCACCCAAGAGACCCAGTACTTC
>TRBJ1-2|TRBV7-2|many|-
CASSLVGRGYGYTF
TGTGCCAGCAGCTTAGTGGGGCGAGGGTATGGCTACACCTTC
>TRBJ1-2|TRBV6-2/TRBV6-3|many|-
CASSSFAAANYGYTF
TGTGCCAGCAGTTCCTTTGCGGCAGCCAACTATGGCTACACCTTC
>TRBJ2-1|TRBV3-1|many|TRBD2
CASSHPGRADEQFF
TGTGCCAGCAGCCATCCCGGGAGGGCGGATGAGCAGTTCTTC
>TRBJ2-5|TRBV29-1|many|-
CSPLKSQTGHQETQYF
TGCAGCCCTCTAAAATCACAAACAGGGCACCAAGAGACCCAGTACTTC
>TRBJ2-7|TRBV13|many|TRBD2
CASSRDESSGRASGEQYF
TGTGCCAGCAGCCGCGACGAGTCTAGCGGGAGGGCCTCAGGGGAGCAGTACTTC
>TRBJ1-6|TRBV7-2|many|-
CASSTREGNSPLHF
TGTGCCAGCAGCACCAGGGAGGGAAATTCACCCCTCCACTTT
>TRBJ1-5|TRBV28|many|-
CASSSLAGRNSNQPQHF
TGTGCCAGCAGTTCCCTCGCCGGGAGGAATAGCAATCAGCCCCAGCATTTT
>TRBJ2-5|TRBV7-9|many|-
CASSLAGSGNFETQYF
TGTGCCAGCAGCTTAGCGGGTAGCGGAAATTTTGAGACCCAGTACTTC
>TRBJ2-3|TRBV9|many|-
CASSGGFPDTQYF
TGTGCCAGCAGCGGAGGGTTTCCAGATACGCAGTATTTT
>TRBJ2-7|TRBV6-6|-|TRBD2
CASSGTSGFSYEQYF
TGTGCCAGCAGTGGGACTAGCGGGTTCTCCTACGAGCAGTACTTC
>TRBJ2-7|TRBV10-3|many|-
CAISGSPAAEQYF
TGTGCCATCAGCGGGAGTCCTGCGGCCGAGCAGTACTTC
>TRBJ1-5|TRBV4-1|few|-
CASRGYRDSNQPQHF
TGCGCCAGCAGGGGGTACAGGGATAGCAATCAGCCCCAGCATTTT
>TRBJ2-1|TRBV6-2/TRBV6-3|many|TRBD2
CASSYGGSGRNEQFF
TGTGCCAGCAGTTACGGCGGGAGCGGGAGGAATGAGCAGTTCTTC
>TRBJ1-2|TRBV14|many|-
CASSHLNLNVYTF
TGTGCCAGCAGCCACCTGAACCTGAATGTCTACACCTTC
>TRBJ2-4|TRBV2|many|TRBD1
CASSQPGRDRGVQYF
TGTGCCAGCAGTCAACCTGGCCGGGACAGGGGGGTTCAGTACTTC
>TRBJ2-7|TRBV5-5|-|TRBD1
CASSLEIGTGAGEQYF
TGTGCCAGCAGCTTGGAAATTGGGACAGGGGCGGGCGAGCAGTACTTC
>TRBJ2-4|TRBV2|many|TRBD1
CASSGQGVDIQYF
TGTGCCAGCAGCGGACAGGGGGTGGACATTCAGTACTTC
>TRBJ2-5|TRBV19|many|-
CASSIGQARGQETQYF
TGTGCCAGTAGTATAGGACAGGCTCGGGGCCAAGAGACCCAGTACTTC
>TRBJ2-5|TRBV7-6|many|TRBD1
CASGDRGKQTETQYF
TGTGCCAGCGGGGACAGGGGGAAGCAAACGGAGACCCAGTACTTC
>TRBJ1-4|TRBV18|many|-
CASSPRDISGEKLFF
TGTGCCAGCTCACCTCGGGACATCAGTGGTGAAAAACTGTTTTTT
>TRBJ2-5|TRBV9|many|TRBD1
CASSAGQVPGAQYF
TGTGCCAGCAGCGCGGGACAGGTCCCTGGGGCCCAGTACTTC
>TRBJ2-1|TRBV4-3|many|-
CASSQETASEQFF
TGCGCCAGCAGCCAAGAAACAGCTTCCGAGCAGTTCTTC
>TRBJ1-2|TRBV6-2/TRBV6-3|many|-
CASSSGIRYGYTF
TGTGCCAGCAGCTCAGGGATCCGCTATGGCTACACCTTC
>TRBJ2-3|TRBV27|many|-
CASSFDRSSTDTQYF
TGTGCCAGCAGTTTCGACAGGTCTTCGACAGATACGCAGTATTTT
>TRBJ2-1|TRBV15|many|TRBD2
CATSRLAGLSYNEQFF
TGTGCCACCAGCAGACTAGCGGGGCTCTCCTACAATGAGCAGTTCTTC
>TRBJ2-7|TRBV28|many|TRBD2
CASSSRTSGYYEQYF
TGTGCCAGCAGTTCCCGGACTAGCGGCTACTACGAGCAGTACTTC
>TRBJ1-2|TRBV7-3|many|TRBD1
CASRQGGGGYTF
TGTGCCAGCAGACAGGGGGGAGGTGGCTACACCTTC
>TRBJ1-1|TRBV7-6|many|-
CASSLNRQNEAFF
TGTGCCAGCAGCCTAAACCGCCAGAATGAAGCTTTCTTT
>TRBJ2-1|TRBV13|-|TRBD2
CASSEALRLAGAPFF
TGTGCCAGCAGTGAAGCGCTTAGGCTAGCGGGAGCACCGTTCTTC
>TRBJ2-1|TRBV7-2|many|-
CASSLVDFRFF
TGTGCCAGCAGCTTAGTTGACTTTCGGTTCTTC
>TRBJ2-2|TRBV28|-|-
CASHQGTGELFF
TGTGCCAGCCACCAAGGGACCGGGGAGCTGTTTTTT
>TRBJ1-2|TRBV19|many|-
CASSNLGERNYGYTF
TGTGCCAGTAGTAACCTAGGGGAGAGGAACTATGGCTACACCTTC
>TRBJ2-1|TRBV28|many|-
CASSLPGQSEGGNEQFF
TGTGCCAGCAGTCTGCCGGGACAGTCGGAGGGAGGCAATGAGCAGTTCTTC
>TRBJ2-7|TRBV29-1|-|-
CSVQEQGLWQYF
TGCAGCGTTCAAGAACAGGGACTATGGCAGTACTTC